Shown below are 20 T cell receptor beta chains from a single sample sequenced in a study of T cell changes during pregnancy in multiple sclerosis. The repertoire was sequenced with immunoSEQ multiplex PCR; TCRdb's copy has only in-frame clones and lacks some. The repertoire includes some 40,000 clones, around 90% of them detected once, and 0.45% to 0.7% sits in the top ten. Sequences were derived from CD4+ T cells from peripheral blood mononuclear cells, sampled in the second trimester of pregnancy. The source is a female donor with multiple sclerosis, enrolled in a pregnancy study.

The chain couples TRBV2 to TRBJ1-5; TRBD1 aligns across 9 bases. The CDR3 runs 17 residues. J was trimmed by 0 bases and V by 6 bases; bases with no gene match: 9. Germline V gene lookup returns CDR1 SNHLY and CDR2 FYNNEI. As DNA, the CDR3 is TGTGCCAGCAGCGCCGGGACAGGGATCTATAGCAATCAGCCCCAGCATTTT. Its translation is CASSAGTGIYSNQPQHF.

The chain links TRBV27 to TRBJ2-3, with D uncertain. The germline V gene has CDR1 MNHEY and CDR2 SMNVEV (reference sequence). Trimming cost V 0 bases and J 5 bases, with 9 bases left between them. CDR3 length: 14 amino acids. CDR3 sequence (DNA): TGTGCCAGCAGTTTATCTCGGGTTCGAGATACGCAGTATTTT. It codes for CASSLSRVRDTQYF.

The chain uses TRBV6-5 and TRBJ2-5; 12 nucleotides align to TRBD2. Unmatched junction bases numbered 3, after V lost 2 bases and J lost 2 bases. The CDR3 extends over 16 amino acids. Germline CDR1 reads MNHEY; CDR2 reads SVGAGI. The CDR3 is CASSYLGLAGQETQYF. The CDR3, as DNA: TGTGCCAGCAGTTACCTCGGACTAGCGGGGCAAGAGACCCAGTACTTC.

The rearrangement links TRBV7-2 to TRBJ2-3; possible D gene TRBD2, 6 bases. Germline V gene lookup returns CDR1 SGHTA and CDR2 FQGNSA. V lost 5 bases, J lost 4 bases, and 13 bases lay in between. This CDR3 spans 14 amino acids. CDR3 DNA: TGTGCCAGCAGCCAGACTAGTTTCTCAGATACGCAGTATTTT. Protein product: CASSQTSFSDTQYF.

The chain has TRBV7-3 and TRBJ1-5; maybe TRBD1 (5 bases). This CDR3 has 19 residues. Germline V lookup: CDR1 SGHTA, CDR2 FQGTGA. V lost 2 bases and J lost 2, with 22 bases in between. This chain's CDR3 is CASSLRREGRWLGNQPQHF. In DNA, the CDR3 is TGTGCCAGCAGCTTACGGAGGGAGGGGAGGTGGTTGGGCAATCAGCCCCAGCATTTT. The full variable domain, with the rest looked up from reference TRBV7-3 and TRBJ1-5, is GAGVSQTPSNKVTEKGKYVELRCDPISGHTALYWYRQSLGQGPEFLIYFQGTGAADDSGLPNDRFFAVRPEGSVSTLKIQRTERGDSAVYLCASSLRREGRWLGNQPQHFGDGTRLSIL.

The V and J genes are TRBV19 and TRBJ1-4; 9 nucleotides line up with TRBD1. CDR1 and CDR2 from the germline V gene are LNHDA and SQIVND (reference sequence). This CDR3 is 16 amino acids long. V lost 9 bases, J lost 7 bases, and 15 bases stayed unmatched. This chain's CDR3 is CASTQGASNRGEKLFF. The CDR3 region has the DNA TGTGCCAGCACACAGGGGGCGAGTAACCGGGGTGAAAAACTGTTTTTT.

V and J are TRBV6-5 and TRBJ2-1, with 12 nucleotides matching TRBD2. V was pared by 6 bases and J by 8 bases, with 8 bases of the junction left unmatched. CDR3 length: 15 amino acids. The V gene's germline CDR1 is MNHEY and CDR2 SVGAGI. CDR3: CASRRLAGGLDEQFF. DNA of the CDR3: TGTGCCAGCAGACGTCTAGCGGGAGGGCTCGATGAGCAGTTCTTC.

The V and J genes are TRBV7-2 and TRBJ2-3, with TRBD2 matching 9 bases. The CDR3 is 16 residues long. Germline values: CDR1 SGHTA, CDR2 FQGNSA. The J segment lost 3 bases and the V segment lost 2 bases, leaving 6 bases of the junction unmatched. CDR3 bases: TGTGCCAGCAGCTTAACCCCCGCGGGAGGGACAGATACGCAGTATTTT. Residues: CASSLTPAGGTDTQYF.

The chain links TRBV21-1 to TRBJ2-1; the table's D gene call, TRBD1, was not cross checked with the DNA. TRBV21-1 is marked as a pseudogene. This CDR3 spans 15 amino acids. The CDR3 protein is CASSKEGKGYNEQFF. The CDR3 DNA is TGTGCCAGCAGCAAAGAGGGAAAGGGGTACAATGAGCAGTTCTTC.

The chain joins TRBV29-1 to TRBJ2-1; D remains ambiguous. Trimming shortened V by 5 bases and J by 1 base, and 6 bases separated the two germline ends. Per germline, CDR1 SQVTM and CDR2 ANQGSEA. There are 12 residues in the CDR3. CDR3 nucleotide sequence: TGCAGCGTTTCCTTTTCCTACAATGAGCAGTTCTTC. Amino acid sequence: CSVSFSYNEQFF.

The chain couples TRBV6-5 to TRBJ1-4; no firm D call. The ends were cut back, 5 bases at V and 4 bases at J, with 14 bases in the middle. Germline loops: CDR1 MNHEY, CDR2 SVGAGI. The CDR3 is 15 residues long. The CDR3 bases are TGTGCCAGCAGTGACTTTACCGGGGTTAATGAAAAACTGTTTTTT. Its translation is CASSDFTGVNEKLFF.

The chain is built from TRBV2 and TRBJ2-1; a possible D gene is TRBD2 (6 bases). Germline V lookup: CDR1 SNHLY, CDR2 FYNNEI. The CDR3 contains 16 residues. V lost 5 bases and J 9 bases, leaving 23 bases between the germline ends. Here the CDR3 reads CASSLIGTGGLAEQFF. As DNA, the CDR3 is TGTGCCAGCAGTCTCATCGGGACCGGGGGATTGGCTGAGCAGTTCTTC.

The chain carries TRBV29-1 and TRBJ2-2; 8 positions agree with TRBD1. CDR3 size: 14 residues. Losses at the gene ends were 7 bases for V and 4 bases for J; bases not matched to a gene: 8. Looked up from germline, CDR1 is SQVTM and CDR2 is ANQGSEA. The CDR3 loop is CSATDRVGTGELFF. The CDR3, as DNA: TGCAGCGCCACGGACAGGGTGGGCACCGGGGAGCTGTTTTTT.

The rearrangement uses TRBV7-6 and TRBJ2-5, with TRBD1 identical over 7 bases. In germline, CDR1 is SGHVS, CDR2 FNYEAQ. The V segment lost 2 bases and the J segment 14 bases; nucleotides outside the gene matches: 8. This CDR3 has 12 residues. The CDR3 loop is CASSLTAGQVYF. The CDR3 bases are TGTGCCAGCAGCTTAACCGCAGGACAGGTATACTTC.

This clone occurred once. The chain recombines TRBV9 with TRBJ2-5, with 7 positions matching TRBD1. The V gene end was trimmed by 3 bases and the J gene end by 0 bases; junction bases not matched to a gene: 14. This CDR3 has 18 residues. Germline V gene sequence: CDR1 SGDLS, CDR2 YYNGEE. CDR3 sequence reads: CASSAEMTGKTYQETQYF. The CDR3, as DNA: TGTGCCAGCAGCGCAGAGATGACAGGGAAGACGTACCAAGAGACCCAGTACTTC.

The CDR3 nucleotides read TGTGCCAGCAGTTACGGCGTCAGCCAGGCTGAAGCTTTCTTT. Its translation is CASSYGVSQAEAFF. The rearrangement links TRBV6-5 to TRBJ1-1, with no clear D. Germline V lookup: CDR1 MNHEY, CDR2 SVGAGI. This CDR3 has 14 amino acids. V lost 2 bases and J 6 bases, leaving 13 bases between the germline ends.

V is TRBV5-5 and J is TRBJ2-7, with 9 bases aligning to TRBD1. The germline V gene has CDR1 SGHKS and CDR2 YYEKEE (reference sequence). The junction had 2 bases not matched to a gene; V was cut back by 0 bases and J by 4 bases. There are 14 residues in the CDR3. The CDR3 reads CASSLEGQGYEQYF. CDR3 sequence (DNA): TGTGCCAGCAGCTTGGAAGGACAGGGGTACGAGCAGTACTTC. The full variable domain, in which reference TRBV5-5 and TRBJ2-7 provide the parts outside the CDR3, is DAGVTQSPTHLIKTRGQQVTLRCSPISGHKSVSWYQQVLGQGPQFIFQYYEKEERGRGNFPDRFSARQFPNYSSELNVNALLLGDSALYLCASSLEGQGYEQYFGPGTRLTVT.

The J gene is TRBJ1-2, the V gene TRBV5-4, with TRBD1 matching over 9 bases. The CDR3 loop spans 14 amino acids. Germline V gives CDR1 SGHNT, CDR2 YYREEE (reference sequence). Trimming at V came to 5 bases and at J to 7 bases, leaving 9 bases not matched to a gene. CDR3: CASRPPGQGTGYTF. The CDR3 coding sequence is TGTGCCAGCAGACCCCCGGGACAGGGAACTGGCTACACCTTC.

This clone has just one count. The chain uses TRBV6-5 and TRBJ1-4; 9 nucleotides line up with TRBD1. After removal of 8 bases from V and 8 bases from J, the junction contained 6 bases not matched to a gene. This CDR3 region has 13 residues. The germline CDR1 and CDR2 sequences are MNHEY and SVGAGI. DNA of the CDR3: TGTGCCAGCGGACAGGGGAGAAACGAAAAACTGTTTTTT. It yields the protein CASGQGRNEKLFF.

V and J are TRBV5-8 and TRBJ2-1; 7 bases match TRBD1. The germline CDR1 and CDR2 sequences are SGHTS and YDEGEE. J was trimmed by 12 bases and V by 4 bases; bases with no gene match: 7. This CDR3 has 12 amino acids. This chain's CDR3 is CASSPDRVGQFF. CDR3 in DNA: TGTGCCAGCAGCCCTGACAGGGTTGGGCAGTTCTTC. Full variable domain (missing parts from reference TRBV5-8 and TRBJ2-1): EAGVTQSPTHLIKTRGQQATLRCSPISGHTSVYWYQQALGLGLQFLLWYDEGEERNRGNFPPRFSGRQFPNYSSELNVNALELEDSALYLCASSPDRVGQFFGPGTRLTVL.